The clone carrying this T cell receptor (beta chain) has a handful of counts. V shed 4 bases and J shed 6 bases, with 15 bases lying between them. This CDR3 spans 14 amino acids. Germline CDR1 and CDR2: SEHNR and FQNEAQ (reference sequence). These data originate in a study of blood T cell repertoires in COVID-19. Across the whole study: T cells, B-cell-depleted T cells, or PBMCs supplied cDNA or gDNA.

The data were produced by immunoSEQ multiplex PCR, yet TCRdb's version contains in-frame clones alone and is incomplete. The table shows a few hundred thousand clones, with roughly nine tenths occurring only once. The sequenced sample consisted of PBMCs or T cells enriched from blood (not recorded which). The sequence came from a woman aged 30 to 39 who had recovered from COVID-19. V and J are TRBV7-9 and TRBJ1-1, with D hard to call. CDR3 sequence: CASSYQDSRAEAFF. The CDR3 DNA reads as TGTGCCAGCAGCTATCAGGACTCCCGGGCTGAAGCTTTCTTT.